Following are 21 T cell receptor beta chains from one sample sequenced in a study of neurological immune-mediated disorders. Using its own MiXCR run on the 5' RACE reads, TCRdb lists one record per CDR3 protein. The data contain more than 15,000 distinct CDR3 sequences, about 15% of them seen just once; the ten biggest clones take up 6% to 8.5%. Sequenced sample: CD4+ T cells from blood. The receptors here all came from a woman aged 60 to 75 with HTLV-1-associated myelopathy (HAM/TSP).

This clonotype showed up many times. The chain joins TRBV5-1 to TRBJ1-2, with D uncertain. Germline V gene data show CDR1 as SGHRS and CDR2 as YFSETQ. The length of the CDR3 is 14 residues. Trimming removed 0 bases from V and 1 base from J, with 7 bases in between. The DNA for the CDR3 is TGCGCCAGCAGCTTGGACCCATTTAACTATGGCTACACCTTC. Its protein product is CASSLDPFNYGYTF.

This clonotype is medium-sized. This chain uses TRBV11-3 with TRBJ2-6; D is undetermined. V was cut by 5 bases and J by 4 bases, with 12 bases left in between. The germline gives CDR1 SGHNT, CDR2 YENEEA. CDR3 size: 15 residues. In nucleotides, the CDR3 is TGTGCCAGCAGCACACCGACAAGAGGGGCCAACGTCCTGACTTTC. Its protein is CASSTPTRGANVLTF. Full variable domain (outside the CDR3, taken from reference TRBV11-3 and TRBJ2-6): EAGVVQSPRYKIIEKKQPVAFWCNPISGHNTLYWYLQNLGQGPELLIRYENEEAVDDSQLPKDRFSAERLKGVDSTLKIQPAELGDSAVYLCASSTPTRGANVLTFGAGSRLTVL.

This clonotype has ten or more counts. This rearrangement joins TRBV27 to TRBJ2-2; D not certain. Germline V gene sequence: CDR1 MNHEY, CDR2 SMNVEV (reference sequence). This CDR3 has 12 amino acids. V was shortened by 5 bases and J by 4 bases, with 5 bases between the two germline ends. The CDR3 region is CASSVGTGELFF. CDR3 DNA: TGTGCCAGCAGTGTGGGCACCGGGGAGCTGTTTTTT.

This clonotype was seen ten or more times. The chain has TRBV3-1 and TRBJ1-1; D remains unclear. This CDR3 has 15 amino acids. CDR1 is LGHDT and CDR2 is YNNKEL in the germline V gene (reference sequence). The V end was cut by 1 base, the J end by 5 bases, with 14 bases between. The CDR3: CASSQVGVGGTEAFF. In DNA, the CDR3 is TGTGCCAGCAGCCAAGTTGGTGTGGGAGGGACTGAAGCTTTCTTT.

This clonotype was detected many times. The chain combines TRBV10-2 with TRBJ2-6; 7 bases match TRBD2. V shed 6 bases and J 1 base; nucleotides not matched to a gene: 6. Per the germline V gene, CDR1 is WSHSY and CDR2 is SAAADI. This CDR3 region has 16 residues. Written as DNA, the CDR3 is TGCGCCAGCAGGGCATGGGGAGGGTCTGGGGCCAACGTCCTGACTTTC. This sequence encodes CASRAWGGSGANVLTF.

The chain carries TRBV6-4 and TRBJ2-1; D unclear. Germline V gene sequence: CDR1 MRHNA, CDR2 SNTAGT. CDR3 length: 14 amino acids. V dropped 5 bases and J dropped 5 bases, with 13 bases sitting between them. The CDR3: CASSPETLDNEQFF. The DNA for the CDR3 is TGTGCCAGCAGTCCCGAAACGTTGGACAATGAGCAGTTCTTC.

This clonotype was recorded many times. V and J are TRBV3-1 and TRBJ1-5; no firm D call. Germline V gene sequence: CDR1 LGHDT, CDR2 YNNKEL (reference sequence). This CDR3 is built from 12 residues. The ends were cut back, 3 bases at V and 6 bases at J, with 6 bases in the middle. CDR3 sequence (DNA): TGTGCCAGCAGCCAGATGGGTCAGCCCCAGCATTTT. Translated, it gives CASSQMGQPQHF.

This clonotype showed up many times. This chain links TRBV10-3 with TRBJ2-7, with D hard to call. The CDR3 consists of 14 residues. V dropped 6 bases and J dropped 0 bases, with 12 bases sitting between them. CDR1 ENHRY and CDR2 SYGVKD come from the germline V gene. The CDR3 DNA reads as TGTGCCATCAGAGTGAGCCTTGACTCCTACGAGCAGTACTTC. Translation: CAIRVSLDSYEQYF.

This clonotype has at least ten counts. The chain uses TRBV9 and TRBJ1-6, with 10 bases matching TRBD1. The CDR3 loop spans 15 amino acids. Germline CDR1 and CDR2: SGDLS and YYNGEE. Trimming removed 2 bases from V and 7 bases from J; junction bases left unmatched: 3. The CDR3 coding sequence is TGTGCCAGCAGCGTCGGGACAGGGGAAAATTCACCCCTCCACTTT. Amino acids: CASSVGTGENSPLHF.

Many counts were recorded for this clonotype. This rearrangement joins TRBV14 to TRBJ1-1, with TRBD1 as a possible D gene (5 bases). The CDR3 is 13 amino acids. Germline V gene sequence: CDR1 SGHDN, CDR2 FVKESK. Trimming stripped 6 bases from V and 5 bases from J, with 13 bases between. The CDR3 DNA reads TGTGCCAGCAGGCGGGACCAAAGGACTGAAGCTTTCTTT. Protein: CASRRDQRTEAFF.

This clonotype was counted ten times or more. The chain employs TRBV12-3 or TRBV12-4 and TRBJ2-7; D perhaps matches TRBD1 (6 bases). The ends were cut back, 6 bases at V and 4 bases at J, with 22 bases in the middle. CDR3 length: 16 amino acids. CDR3 sequence reads: CASSPRHGTTPYEQYF. As DNA, the CDR3 is TGTGCCAGCAGCCCCCGCCATGGGACAACACCTTACGAGCAGTACTTC.

This clonotype appeared many times. The chain combines TRBV7-9 with TRBJ1-2, with D possibly TRBD1 on 5 matching bases. V was clipped by 5 bases and J by 8 bases, with 15 bases between them. In germline, CDR1 is SEHNR, CDR2 FQNEAQ (reference sequence). The CDR3 contains 13 residues. Here the CDR3 DNA reads TGTGCCAGCAGCACAGGTAGAGCGGCCGGCTACACCTTC. Amino acids: CASSTGRAAGYTF.

The sample holds many counts of this clonotype. The chain couples TRBV20-1 to TRBJ1-2; 7 bases are a match to TRBD1. Germline CDR1 DFQATT, CDR2 SNEGSKA (reference sequence). The trim removed 0 bases at V and 2 bases at J, leaving 3 bases unmatched. This CDR3 contains 14 residues. The CDR3 sequence is CSARDGQANYGYTF. CDR3 DNA: TGCAGTGCTAGAGATGGACAGGCCAACTATGGCTACACCTTC.

At least ten counts were recorded for this clonotype. This chain joins TRBV7-9 and TRBJ1-2, with D possibly matching TRBD1 (6 bases). This CDR3 is 13 amino acids long. The V and J ends lost 4 bases and 1 base respectively, with 7 bases between them. The V gene's germline CDR1 is SEHNR and CDR2 FQNEAQ (reference sequence). CDR3 sequence reads: CASSSQGNYGYTF. CDR3 DNA: TGTGCCAGCAGCTCACAGGGTAACTATGGCTACACCTTC.

This clonotype was counted at least ten times. The chain couples TRBV27 to TRBJ2-7; D is uncertain. Trimming stripped 2 bases from V and 3 bases from J, with 17 bases between. CDR3 length equals 16 residues. Germline lookup yields CDR1 MNHEY and CDR2 SMNVEV (reference sequence). The CDR3: CASSLGMAEWVYEQYF. DNA of the CDR3: TGTGCCAGCAGTTTAGGGATGGCGGAGTGGGTCTACGAGCAGTACTTC.

Worth noting for this clonotype: Relative to the germline gene, one junction end is altered; a read error may explain this. The chain links TRBV20-1 to TRBJ2-6; the D gene could be TRBD1 or TRBD2 (8 bases each). The CDR3 has 17 amino acids. Germline CDR1 DFQATT, CDR2 SNEGSKA (reference sequence). Written as DNA, the CDR3 is TGCAGTGCTATAGGACAGGGTTCTTCGGGGGGGGCCAACGTCATGACTTTC. It codes for CSAIGQGSSGGANVMTF.

This clonotype has a count of ten or more. The chain combines TRBV3-1 with TRBJ1-1; no firm D call. The CDR3 runs to 17 residues. Trimming took 0 bases from V and 3 from J, leaving 17 bases between them. Germline assignment: CDR1 LGHDT and CDR2 YNNKEL (reference sequence). CDR3 DNA: TGTGCCAGCAGCCAAGATCTGACGGCAGCTTTATACACTGAAGCTTTCTTT. Its translation is CASSQDLTAALYTEAFF.

This clonotype rates as medium-sized. The chain is built from TRBV29-1 and TRBJ2-6; D uncertain. Trimming removed 1 base from V and 4 bases from J, with 8 bases in between. Germline CDR1 reads SQVTM; CDR2 reads ANQGSEA. The CDR3 consists of 14 residues. The CDR3 reads CSVEGGGGANVLTF. Written as DNA, the CDR3 is TGCAGCGTTGAAGGCGGTGGCGGGGCCAACGTCCTGACTTTC.

J is TRBJ2-1 and V is TRBV19; tentatively, D is TRBD1 or TRBD2 (5 bases each). This CDR3 contains 18 residues. V lost 1 base and J 0 bases, leaving 16 bases between the germline ends. CDR1 and CDR2 from the germline V gene are LNHDA and SQIVND (reference sequence). CDR3 bases: TGTGCCAGTAGTATAGGATCGTGGGGGTTTGGCTCCTACAATGAGCAGTTCTTC. Translation: CASSIGSWGFGSYNEQFF.

This clonotype was seen ten or more times. The rearrangement joins TRBV2 to TRBJ2-3; D ambiguous. The CDR3 runs to 11 residues. CDR1 is SNHLY and CDR2 is FYNNEI in the germline V gene. V was pared by 6 bases and J by 2 bases, with 3 bases between. The CDR3 sequence is CASSITDTQYF. Here the CDR3 DNA reads TGTGCCAGCAGCATCACAGATACGCAGTATTTT.

This clonotype was recorded at least ten times. The chain uses TRBV5-1 and TRBJ2-3; 11 bases agree with TRBD2. CDR3 length equals 16 residues. V dropped 5 bases and J dropped 3; count of bases not matched to a gene: 8. Germline lookup yields CDR1 SGHRS and CDR2 YFSETQ. CDR3 residues: CASSPPGLAATDTQYF. The CDR3 DNA reads as TGCGCCAGCAGTCCTCCGGGACTAGCGGCGACAGATACGCAGTATTTT.